Presented here are 5 T cell receptor beta chains from one specimen sequenced in a study of shared clonotypes between healthy human individuals. Some clones are missing from TCRdb's copy, which holds only in-frame ones; the method was immunoSEQ multiplex PCR. Of about 2.2 million clones listed, 93% are singletons. Only CD45RO-negative cells positively selected for CCR7 counted as naive CD8 cells, so terminally differentiated effector memory CD45RA+ cells were excluded. The specimen sequenced was naive CD8+ T cells from PBMCs. Receptors originate from a young man in good health. Some clones in this sample may be carry-over from other donors' samples.

This sequence joins TRBV2 and TRBJ2-3, with D maybe TRBD2 (6 bases). The germline V gene has CDR1 SNHLY and CDR2 FYNNEI. This CDR3 region has 16 residues. V gave up 8 bases and J gave up 2 bases, with 20 bases separating them. CDR3 nucleotide sequence: TGTGCCAGCGGTGGGGGGTTGGCCGGATTCACAGATACGCAGTATTTT. This sequence encodes CASGGGLAGFTDTQYF.

This clone occurred once. The rearrangement links TRBV29-1 to TRBJ1-2; 8 bases align to TRBD1. The junction had 7 bases not matched to a gene; V was cut back by 5 bases and J by 8 bases. Looked up from germline, CDR1 is SQVTM and CDR2 is ANQGSEA. The CDR3 covers 12 residues. CDR3 in amino acids: CSVTAGGGGYTF. In nucleotides, the CDR3 is TGCAGCGTTACCGCAGGGGGCGGGGGCTACACCTTC.

This chain's CDR3 is CASSGNSYEQYF. The CDR3 DNA follows: TGTGCCAGCAGCGGAAACTCCTACGAGCAGTACTTC. The chain couples TRBV5-4 to TRBJ2-7; D is ambiguous. The CDR3 is 12 amino acids. The V end lost 4 bases, the J end lost 0 bases, and 5 bases lay between the germline ends. Germline V lookup: CDR1 SGHNT, CDR2 YYREEE (reference sequence).

The rearrangement links TRBV7-2 to TRBJ2-2, with 9 positions matching TRBD2. The germline gives CDR1 SGHTA, CDR2 FQGNSA. This CDR3 spans 15 amino acids. V was clipped by 3 bases and J by 6 bases; unmatched bases: 5. CDR3 protein: CASSFSGSIAGELFF. As DNA, the CDR3 is TGTGCCAGCAGCTTTAGCGGGAGTATTGCCGGGGAGCTGTTTTTT.

The chain links TRBV7-9 to TRBJ2-7; 10 nucleotides align to TRBD1. The CDR3 is 15 amino acids. Germline V gene sequence: CDR1 SEHNR, CDR2 FQNEAQ (reference sequence). V lost 4 bases and J lost 5; bases outside the gene matches: 8. CDR3 nucleotide sequence: TGTGCCAGCAGCTCGAGGGGACAGGGGAACAACGAGCAGTACTTC. It codes for CASSSRGQGNNEQYF.